The clone carrying this T cell receptor (beta chain) came up many times. Amplified TCR beta CDR3 regions came from RNA transcripts. The HTBI primer set served for first-round RT-PCR of the TCR CDR3. TCRdb reprocessed the multiplex PCR reads via MiXCR and lists one record per CDR3 protein. The sample has roughly 240,000 distinct CDR3 sequences, roughly 22% seen once. CDR1 is MNHNS and CDR2 is SASEGT in the germline V gene. The CDR3 totals 15 residues. V dropped 3 bases and J dropped 3; count of bases not matched to a gene: 4. These data belong to a study of T cells in Graves' hyperthyroidism and ophthalmopathy. Exclusion criteria comprised uncontrolled infection, other autoimmune disease, pregnancy or lactation.

The receptor was isolated from a woman aged 40 to 50 with Graves' ophthalmopathy. The sample taken for sequencing was blood. The rearrangement links TRBV6-1 to TRBJ2-7, with 11 bases identical to TRBD2. The CDR3 bases are TGTGCCAGCAGTGAGCGAACTAGCGGGGGCTACGAGCAGTACTTC. Translating it yields CASSERTSGGYEQYF.